Following are 23 T cell receptor beta chains from one sample sequenced in a study of memory CD4+ T cells and cytomegalovirus serostatus. The sort gate was single viable CD3+CD4+CD8-CD45RO+ cells for memory CD4+ T cells. Repertoires were generated with immunoSEQ multiplex PCR, while TCRdb's copy carries only in-frame clones and drops some. The repertoire includes tens of thousands of clones, roughly three quarters of them detected once, and roughly 5% sits in the top ten. Source material: memory CD4+ T cells from blood. These receptors were obtained from an adult in good health and CMV-seropositive.

The genes are TRBV7-2 and TRBJ2-7; D is unresolved. The CDR3 runs to 15 residues. Germline CDR1 SGHTA, CDR2 FQGNSA. Trimming removed 5 bases from V and 0 bases from J, with 14 bases in between. CDR3 in amino acids: CASSPSLPSSYEQYF. The CDR3 region has the DNA TGTGCCAGCAGCCCGTCCCTACCGAGCTCCTACGAGCAGTACTTC.

About this clone itself: The sample contains more than one DNA sequence encoding this CDR3. The CDR3 region has the DNA TGCGCCAGCAGCCACCGAACAGGGGTATCAAATGCATGGGAGCAGTACTTC. Encoded protein: CASSHRTGVSNAWEQYF. The V gene is TRBV4-1, the J gene TRBJ2-7, with 7 bases that match TRBD1. The CDR3 is made up of 17 amino acids. V lost 3 bases to trimming and J lost 7 bases; unmatched junction nucleotides: 18. The germline V gene encodes CDR1 MGHRA and CDR2 YSYEKL.

The rearrangement uses TRBV25-1 and TRBJ2-4, with 9 bases that match TRBD2. The junction had 12 bases not matched to a gene; V was cut back by 9 bases and J by 0 bases. Germline V gene lookup returns CDR1 MGHDK and CDR2 SYGVNS. The CDR3 contains 17 residues. CDR3 residues: CARLNLSGRVAKNIQYF. Here the CDR3 DNA reads TGTGCCAGGCTCAATCTTAGCGGGAGAGTAGCCAAAAACATTCAGTACTTC.

The rearrangement joins TRBV28 to TRBJ2-3, with a possible D match to TRBD1 (6 bases). This CDR3 spans 15 amino acids. Trimming stripped 4 bases from V and 4 bases from J, with 15 bases between. Germline-derived CDR1 and CDR2 are MDHEN and SYDVKM. Here the CDR3 reads CASSYRTGWPDTQYF. In nucleotides, the CDR3 is TGTGCCAGCAGTTATAGAACAGGGTGGCCAGATACGCAGTATTTT.

The chain is built from TRBV11-3 and TRBJ2-7; 11 bases agree with TRBD2. The V and J ends lost 5 bases and 3 bases, in that order; junction bases with no gene match: 9. The CDR3 consists of 16 residues. CDR1 is SGHNT, CDR2 YENEEA, per germline. The CDR3 region is CASSPGLGLADYEQYF. DNA for the CDR3: TGTGCCAGCAGCCCAGGGTTGGGACTAGCGGACTACGAGCAGTACTTC.

The table lists this clone with a count of one. This chain links TRBV30 with TRBJ2-2; D call uncertain. V shed 0 bases and J shed 0 bases, with 2 bases lying between them. The CDR3 is 13 amino acids. Germline CDR1 GTSNPN, CDR2 SVGIG (reference sequence). In nucleotides, the CDR3 is TGTGCCTGGAGTGTCACGAACACCGGGGAGCTGTTTTTT. It encodes CAWSVTNTGELFF.

V is TRBV28 and J is TRBJ1-2; possibly TRBD1 for D (6 bases). Germline V gene data show CDR1 as MDHEN and CDR2 as SYDVKM. CDR3 length equals 13 residues. V lost 5 bases to trimming and J lost 4 bases, with 11 bases between them. This CDR3 reads CASSVLDSYGYTF. DNA of the CDR3: TGTGCCAGCAGTGTCTTGGACAGCTATGGCTACACCTTC.

Here the CDR3 reads CASSSNQWDYGYTF. The CDR3 DNA is TGTGCCAGTAGTAGCAATCAATGGGACTATGGCTACACCTTC. The chain recombines TRBV19 with TRBJ1-2; D gene unclear. There are 14 residues in the CDR3. The V end lost 4 bases, the J end lost 3 bases, and 12 bases lay between the germline ends. Germline CDR1 LNHDA, CDR2 SQIVND (reference sequence). Drawing the rest from reference TRBV19 and TRBJ1-2, the complete variable domain is DGGITQSPKYLFRKEGQNVTLSCEQNLNHDAMYWYRQDPGQGLRLIYYSQIVNDFQKGDIAEGYSVSREKKESFPLTVTSAQKNPTAFYLCASSSNQWDYGYTFGSGTRLTVV.

The rearrangement joins TRBV28 to TRBJ1-5; D is undetermined. Germline-derived CDR1 and CDR2 are MDHEN and SYDVKM. CDR3 length: 17 amino acids. V gave up 4 bases and J gave up 2 bases, with 18 bases separating them. The CDR3 DNA follows: TGTGCCAGCAGTTCCACCGGACTGACCCTCGGCAATCAGCCCCAGCATTTT. Its protein is CASSSTGLTLGNQPQHF.

This clone was found once. The chain links TRBV7-2 to TRBJ2-3; tentatively, D is TRBD1 (6 bases). The CDR3 length is 14 residues. Per germline, CDR1 SGHTA and CDR2 FQGNSA. V lost 3 bases to trimming and J lost 1 base, with 8 bases between them. The DNA of the CDR3 is TGTGCCAGCAGCTTTGGGGGCGGCACAGATACGCAGTATTTT. Translated: CASSFGGGTDTQYF.

The chain carries TRBV19 and TRBJ2-2; D is uncertain. Germline V CDR1 and CDR2: LNHDA, SQIVND (reference sequence). The CDR3 length is 11 residues. V was trimmed by 7 bases and J by 8 bases, leaving 8 bases between them. This CDR3 reads CASTRAGELFF. For the CDR3, the DNA is TGTGCCAGTACCCGGGCAGGGGAGCTGTTTTTT.

V and J are TRBV30 and TRBJ2-5; TRBD2 matches at 10 bases. CDR3 length equals 15 residues. V lost 2 bases and J lost 1; bases outside the gene matches: 4. CDR1 and CDR2 (germline): GTSNPN, SVGIG (reference sequence). Here the CDR3 DNA reads TGTGCCTGGAGTTCTAGCGGGAGAATCCAAGAGACCCAGTACTTC. It encodes CAWSSSGRIQETQYF.

As to this clone: The junction does not match germline at one end; this may be a read error. This CDR3 is also generated by other DNA sequences in the sample. The V call is TRBV7-9, the J call TRBJ1-2; D is undetermined. The germline V gene has CDR1 SEHNR and CDR2 FQNEAQ (reference sequence). This CDR3 is 14 amino acids long. The CDR3 reads CASSLAGSNYGYTF. CDR3 nucleotides: TGTGCCAGCAGCCTAGCCGGATCTAACTATGGCTACACCTTC.

This clone was observed once. The chain is built from TRBV7-3 and TRBJ2-1; TRBD1 might be the D (6 bases). Trimming stripped 2 bases from V and 7 bases from J, with 15 bases between. In germline, CDR1 is SGHTA, CDR2 FQGTGA. This CDR3 region has 15 residues. CDR3 coding DNA: TGTGCCAGCAGCTTAGGGACAACCCCGGGGAATGAGCAGTTCTTC. The encoded protein is CASSLGTTPGNEQFF.

This sequence joins TRBV4-2 and TRBJ1-3; 7 nucleotides align to TRBD1. Unmatched junction bases numbered 5, after V lost 6 bases and J lost 3 bases. This CDR3 is built from 14 residues. Germline loops: CDR1 LGHNA, CDR2 YNFKEQ. CDR3 sequence: CASSDRVDGNTIYF. CDR3 sequence (DNA): TGTGCCAGCAGTGACAGGGTGGATGGAAACACCATATATTTT.

This sequence joins TRBV28 and TRBJ1-5, with D possibly matching TRBD1 (5 bases). V was shortened by 4 bases and J by 5 bases, with 15 bases between the two germline ends. Germline V lookup: CDR1 MDHEN, CDR2 SYDVKM. The CDR3 spans 15 residues. The CDR3 sequence is CASSYYGGVDQPQHF. In DNA form, the CDR3 reads TGTGCCAGCAGTTATTATGGGGGAGTCGATCAGCCCCAGCATTTT.

The chain carries TRBV2 and TRBJ1-4, with D unresolved. The germline gives CDR1 SNHLY, CDR2 FYNNEI. The CDR3 consists of 15 residues. V lost 3 bases to trimming and J lost 0 bases, with 8 bases between them. The CDR3 reads CASSDLFATNEKLFF. The CDR3 nucleotides read TGTGCCAGCAGTGACCTATTTGCAACTAATGAAAAACTGTTTTTT.

The chain couples TRBV7-3 to TRBJ1-2; D uncertain. The V end lost 8 bases, the J end lost 0 bases, and 13 bases lay between the germline ends. The CDR3 runs 14 residues. Germline lookup yields CDR1 SGHTA and CDR2 FQGTGA. CDR3 protein: CASSPGPANYGYTF. In nucleotides, the CDR3 is TGTGCCAGCTCTCCCGGGCCAGCTAACTATGGCTACACCTTC. The full variable domain, its missing parts supplied by reference TRBV7-3 and TRBJ1-2, is GAGVSQTPSNKVTEKGKYVELRCDPISGHTALYWYRQSLGQGPEFLIYFQGTGAADDSGLPNDRFFAVRPEGSVSTLKIQRTERGDSAVYLCASSPGPANYGYTFGSGTRLTVV.

The chain joins TRBV9 to TRBJ1-1, with 8 bases fitting TRBD1. CDR3 length equals 15 residues. V lost 7 bases to trimming and J lost 5 bases; unmatched junction nucleotides: 13. Germline-derived CDR1 and CDR2 are SGDLS and YYNGEE. CDR3 loop: CASPRGRGQGTEAFF. For the CDR3, the DNA is TGTGCCAGCCCCCGGGGCAGGGGGCAGGGAACTGAAGCTTTCTTT.

The chain joins TRBV10-2 to TRBJ1-2; 12 bases agree with TRBD1. Germline V gene sequence: CDR1 WSHSY, CDR2 SAAADI. The CDR3 loop spans 13 amino acids. Losses at the gene ends were 6 bases for V and 8 bases for J; bases not matched to a gene: 4. This chain's CDR3 is CASRGTGGVGYTF. The CDR3 nucleotides are TGCGCCAGCAGGGGGACAGGGGGCGTCGGCTACACCTTC.

V gene TRBV4-3 combines with J gene TRBJ2-3; D possibly uses TRBD1 or TRBD2 (5 bases each). The V and J ends lost 0 bases and 0 bases respectively, with 10 bases between them. The CDR3 loop spans 16 amino acids. CDR1 and CDR2 (germline): LGHNA, YSLEER. The CDR3: CASSQDYGGSTDTQYF. The CDR3 region has the DNA TGCGCCAGCAGCCAAGATTATGGGGGTAGCACAGATACGCAGTATTTT.

The chain employs TRBV6-1 and TRBJ2-7, with 10 bases lining up with TRBD1. Unmatched junction bases numbered 6, after V lost 5 bases and J lost 2 bases. This CDR3 contains 15 residues. Germline V lookup: CDR1 MNHNS, CDR2 SASEGT. CDR3 sequence: CASSIRDRGPYEQYF. The CDR3 DNA is TGTGCCAGCAGTATCCGGGACAGGGGACCCTACGAGCAGTACTTC.

The V call is TRBV5-6, the J call TRBJ1-2; perhaps TRBD1 as D (5 bases). Trimming pared 0 bases from V and 12 bases from J, leaving 21 bases between. Germline CDR1 is SGHDT and CDR2 is YYEEEE. This CDR3 comprises 15 residues. CDR3 DNA sequence: TGTGCCAGCAGCTTGGCCGGGACGGGCGGGAGAGTGAACACCTTC. Encoded protein: CASSLAGTGGRVNTF.